This T cell receptor (beta chain) was identified in a study of T cells in Graves' hyperthyroidism and ophthalmopathy. On the study more broadly: Peripheral blood collection took place at initial diagnosis, before any treatment.

V lost 5 bases to trimming and J lost 5 bases; unmatched junction nucleotides: 5. Germline V gene lookup returns CDR1 DFQATT and CDR2 SNEGSKA (reference sequence). The CDR3 sequence is 15 residues long. Fresh peripheral blood, roughly 9.8 ml of it, supplied the PBMCs. General observations from the study: The blood repertoire included most of the expanded thyroid clonotypes above 0.001.

This clonotype was detected many times. Its cognate antigen is unknown. Authors of the study amplified TCR beta CDR3 regions from RNA transcripts. First-round RT-PCR of the TCR CDR3 relied on the HTBI primer set. From the multiplex PCR reads, TCRdb called clonotypes with MiXCR, one entry per CDR3 protein. The top ten clones hold 30% of a sample with 270,000 or so distinct CDR3 sequences, roughly 15% of them seen once. The gene calls are TRBV20-1 and TRBJ2-3, with 15 bases identical to TRBD2. The receptor's source is a woman in her 50s with Graves' hyperthyroidism that later progressed to Graves' ophthalmopathy. Sequencing was carried out using blood. The CDR3 spells CSAGLAGGRQDTQYF. DNA of the CDR3: TGCAGTGCTGGACTAGCGGGAGGGAGGCAAGATACGCAGTATTTT.